Reported below is one T cell receptor beta chain. The antigen remains undetermined. Trimming left V 1 base short and J 1 base short, with 7 bases between. CDR3 length: 14 amino acids. Germline CDR1 is SGHTA and CDR2 is FQGNSA. This sample was taken from a study of OX40 agonist ivuxolimab in advanced cancers. On the study more broadly: Patients were given ivuxolimab, an antibody that agonizes OX40 (CD134). Notes on the study in general: CD8+ T cells showed, on average, more clonal expansion than CD4+ cells. Among the least clonally expanded were partial responders at 0.1-3.0 mg/kg.

TCRdb keeps only in-frame clones here, not all; method: immunoSEQ multiplex PCR. This sample has 70,000 to 85,000 clones, with 94% found just once. This sample comprised CD4+ or CD8+ T cells sorted from blood, obtained in a trial of the OX40 agonist ivuxolimab. The source of this sequence is an adult with an advanced solid tumor such as melanoma, head and neck, liver or kidney cancer. V and J are TRBV7-2 and TRBJ2-5, with D hard to call. Here the CDR3 DNA reads TGTGCCAGCAGCTTAGTGGGCAGCCAAGAGACCCAGTACTTC. Translation: CASSLVGSQETQYF.